One and the same sample provided the 25 T cell receptor beta chains below, sequenced in a study of shared T cell receptors in the human thymus. Data came from immunoSEQ multiplex PCR; TCRdb stores just in-frame clones and leaves some out. This table holds hundreds of thousands of clones, around 78% found once. The data also belong to a second study, concerning human thymus T cells.

Sequencing was done on a sample of thymocytes. These TCRs come from a boy under three years old with a congenital heart defect.

This clone was seen a few times. This sequence joins TRBV27 and TRBJ2-1, with D possibly being TRBD1 (6 bases). CDR1 and CDR2 (germline): MNHEY, SMNVEV (reference sequence). The length of the CDR3 is 14 residues. Trimming stripped 1 base from V and 8 bases from J, with 12 bases between. CDR3 region: CASSLWGLVDEQFF. CDR3 nucleotide sequence: TGTGCCAGCAGTTTATGGGGGCTAGTTGATGAGCAGTTCTTC.

The chain recombines TRBV9 with TRBJ2-2; D unresolved. Germline CDR1 SGDLS, CDR2 YYNGEE. The CDR3 has 12 amino acids. V dropped 6 bases and J dropped 7 bases, with 10 bases sitting between them. CDR3 sequence: CASTLNGGELFF. CDR3 bases: TGTGCCAGCACCCTAAACGGCGGGGAGCTGTTTTTT.

The chain employs TRBV16 and TRBJ1-1; D remains unclear. This CDR3 spans 14 amino acids. CDR1 and CDR2 (germline): KGHSY, FQNENV. V shed 3 bases and J shed 1 base, with 9 bases lying between them. The CDR3 loop reads CASSHHSRNTEAFF. The CDR3 DNA reads TGTGCCAGCAGCCATCACAGCCGGAACACTGAAGCTTTCTTT.

The J gene is TRBJ2-3, the V gene TRBV6-5, with D possibly matching TRBD2 (6 bases). The CDR3 has 15 amino acids. V lost 8 bases and J lost 4, with 19 bases in between. Germline V gene lookup returns CDR1 MNHEY and CDR2 SVGAGI. CDR3 sequence (DNA): TGTGCCAGCGGCCATTGGGAGGAATCACCAGATACGCAGTATTTT. Protein sequence: CASGHWEESPDTQYF.

The chain employs TRBV28 and TRBJ2-7; D is undetermined. CDR3 length equals 14 residues. Trimming removed 8 bases at V and 2 bases at J, with 16 bases between. Per the germline V gene, CDR1 is MDHEN and CDR2 is SYDVKM. CDR3 nucleotides: TGTGCCAGCTTAAGAGAGGCAGAAGCCTACGAGCAGTACTTC. Encoded protein: CASLREAEAYEQYF.

This sequence joins TRBV9 and TRBJ2-3, with a possible D match to TRBD2 (6 bases). V was trimmed by 0 bases and J by 4 bases, leaving 9 bases between them. This CDR3 is built from 14 residues. Germline V gives CDR1 SGDLS, CDR2 YYNGEE. The CDR3 loop reads CASSVDGSPDTQYF. For the CDR3, the DNA is TGTGCCAGCAGCGTAGACGGGAGCCCAGATACGCAGTATTTT.

The rearrangement uses TRBV7-2 and TRBJ2-5; TRBD2 agrees at 9 bases. The germline V gene has CDR1 SGHTA and CDR2 FQGNSA. The CDR3 loop spans 15 amino acids. With 5 bases clipped from V and 4 bases from J, the junction kept 8 bases outside the gene matches. The CDR3 DNA is TGTGCCAGCAGCGCGGGACTAGCCGTCTCAGAGACCCAGTACTTC. This encodes CASSAGLAVSETQYF.

CDR3 DNA sequence: TGCAGCGTTCTCCCTCATGGGACAGGCCAAGAGACCCAGTACTTC. Amino acid sequence: CSVLPHGTGQETQYF. The chain joins TRBV29-1 to TRBJ2-5, with TRBD1 matching 8 bases. Per germline, CDR1 SQVTM and CDR2 ANQGSEA. The CDR3 totals 15 residues. Trimming cost V 5 bases and J 1 base; bases outside gene matches: 9.

The chain links TRBV30 to TRBJ1-1; tentatively, D is TRBD1 (6 bases). The CDR3 consists of 11 residues. V was clipped by 8 bases and J by 5 bases, with 12 bases between them. Germline CDR1 and CDR2: GTSNPN and SVGIG (reference sequence). CDR3: CAGPDRTEAFF. CDR3 sequence (DNA): TGTGCCGGACCAGACAGGACTGAAGCTTTCTTT.

The chain joins TRBV5-4 to TRBJ2-1, with TRBD2 matching 13 bases. The germline V gene has CDR1 SGHNT and CDR2 YYREEE (reference sequence). This CDR3 spans 17 amino acids. Trimming cost V 4 bases and J 5 bases; bases outside gene matches: 9. Here the CDR3 DNA reads TGTGCCAGCAGCCCGGGACTAGCGGGAATCATACACAATGAGCAGTTCTTC. It is translated as CASSPGLAGIIHNEQFF. Complete variable domain (other parts from reference TRBV5-4 and TRBJ2-1): ETGVTQSPTHLIKTRGQQVTLRCSSQSGHNTVSWYQQALGQGPQFIFQYYREEENGRGNFPPRFSGLQFPNYSSELNVNALELDDSALYLCASSPGLAGIIHNEQFFGPGTRLTVL.

V and J are TRBV5-1 and TRBJ2-1, with TRBD2 matching over 7 bases. The CDR3 length is 15 residues. The trim removed 4 bases at V and 1 base at J, leaving 5 bases unmatched. CDR1 SGHRS and CDR2 YFSETQ come from the germline V gene. The CDR3 coding sequence is TGCGCCAGCAGCCTAAGGGGAGGGTCCTACAATGAGCAGTTCTTC. This codes for CASSLRGGSYNEQFF.

The chain is built from TRBV7-9 and TRBJ1-2; 10 bases line up with TRBD1. V lost 5 bases and J lost 5; bases outside the gene matches: 2. The CDR3 spans 13 residues. Germline V gives CDR1 SEHNR, CDR2 FQNEAQ (reference sequence). CDR3 residues: CASSPGQGYGYTF. The CDR3 nucleotides read TGTGCCAGCAGCCCGGGACAGGGGTATGGCTACACCTTC.

The CDR3 DNA sequence: TGCAGCGGCGACAGGGGAGGGGAGACCCAGTACTTC. Translating it yields CSGDRGGETQYF. The V and J genes are TRBV29-1 and TRBJ2-5, with D possibly being TRBD1 (8 bases). Deletions cut 7 bases from V and 5 bases from J, with 14 bases between. The CDR3 runs 12 residues. Germline V gives CDR1 SQVTM, CDR2 ANQGSEA.

The rearrangement links TRBV11-3 to TRBJ2-5; no reliable D call. The germline gives CDR1 SGHNT, CDR2 YENEEA. Deletions cut 0 bases from V and 5 bases from J, with 4 bases between. This CDR3 has 12 amino acids. As DNA, the CDR3 is TGTGCCAGCAGCTTAGATCAGGAGACCCAGTACTTC. This sequence encodes CASSLDQETQYF.

This clone was seen just once. The chain combines TRBV5-4 with TRBJ2-6; 9 nucleotides align to TRBD1. J lost 3 bases, V lost 5 bases, and 3 bases had no gene match. Per the germline V gene, CDR1 is SGHNT and CDR2 is YYREEE (reference sequence). The CDR3 loop spans 15 amino acids. The CDR3 sequence: CASSYRGLGANVLTF. CDR3 nucleotide sequence: TGTGCCAGCAGTTACAGGGGGCTTGGGGCCAACGTCCTGACTTTC.

The chain joins TRBV5-5 to TRBJ1-5; 7 positions match TRBD1. Per the germline V gene, CDR1 is SGHKS and CDR2 is YYEKEE (reference sequence). The CDR3 sequence is 15 residues long. J was trimmed by 1 base and V by 0 bases; bases with no gene match: 1. CDR3 loop: CASSLETGSNQPQHF. In DNA form, the CDR3 reads TGTGCCAGCAGCTTGGAGACAGGGAGCAATCAGCCCCAGCATTTT.

The V call is TRBV7-8, the J call TRBJ2-7; D is uncertain. Deletions cut 1 base from V and 2 bases from J, with 12 bases between. The germline V gene encodes CDR1 SGHVS and CDR2 FQNEAQ. The CDR3 has 15 amino acids. CDR3 sequence: CASSLVRTPPYEQYF. CDR3 sequence (DNA): TGTGCCAGCAGCTTAGTACGCACTCCGCCCTACGAGCAGTACTTC.

The chain combines TRBV5-1 with TRBJ1-2, with D tentatively TRBD1 (5 bases). The CDR3 covers 11 residues. The germline V gene encodes CDR1 SGHRS and CDR2 YFSETQ. The ends were cut back, 6 bases at V and 4 bases at J, with 7 bases in the middle. The CDR3 reads CASKGFYGYTF. The CDR3 DNA reads TGCGCCAGCAAGGGGTTCTATGGCTACACCTTC.

The CDR3 here is CATSHHRPRGDTQYF. The DNA for the CDR3 is TGTGCCACCAGCCATCATCGCCCCAGGGGGGATACGCAGTATTTT. The chain couples TRBV15 to TRBJ2-3; 7 bases match TRBD1. Germline V gives CDR1 LNHNV, CDR2 YYDKDF (reference sequence). There are 15 residues in the CDR3. With 5 bases clipped from V and 6 bases from J, the junction kept 11 bases outside the gene matches.

The V call is TRBV6-5, the J call TRBJ2-5; D might be TRBD2 (5 bases). In germline, CDR1 is MNHEY, CDR2 SVGAGI. The CDR3 has 14 residues. The germline V and J ends were trimmed by 4 bases and 5 bases, with 14 bases remaining between them. The CDR3 DNA sequence: TGTGCCAGCAGTTGGAGGAGGATCTGGGAGACCCAGTACTTC. Translated, it gives CASSWRRIWETQYF.

This clone was seen once. The CDR3 DNA follows: TGTGCCTGGAGTGTAGGGGTAGCAGAGGCCAAAAACATTCAGTACTTC. It is translated as CAWSVGVAEAKNIQYF. The chain links TRBV30 to TRBJ2-4; D is perhaps TRBD1 (5 bases). V dropped 0 bases and J dropped 1 base, with 13 bases sitting between them. This CDR3 is built from 16 residues. The germline V gene has CDR1 GTSNPN and CDR2 SVGIG (reference sequence).

This chain links TRBV7-9 with TRBJ2-5, with a tentative D call TRBD2 (5 bases). Trimming pared 1 base from V and 5 bases from J, leaving 8 bases between. CDR1 and CDR2 from the germline V gene are SEHNR and FQNEAQ (reference sequence). The CDR3 spans 13 residues. CDR3 in DNA: TGTGCCAGCAGCTTAGGAGGGAAGGAGACCCAGTACTTC. Residues: CASSLGGKETQYF.

In its sample, this clone was seen once. The genes are TRBV27 and TRBJ2-2, with 7 nucleotides matching TRBD1. Germline V gene lookup returns CDR1 MNHEY and CDR2 SMNVEV (reference sequence). This CDR3 is built from 16 residues. With 6 bases clipped from V and 5 bases from J, the junction kept 12 bases outside the gene matches. This CDR3 is CASRLAKGAWTGELFF. The DNA of the CDR3 is TGTGCCAGCAGACTTGCCAAGGGGGCTTGGACCGGGGAGCTGTTTTTT.

V is TRBV28 and J is TRBJ2-1; 10 bases map to TRBD2. This CDR3 has 18 residues. J gave up 0 bases and V 5 bases, and 10 bases lay outside the gene matches. Germline V gives CDR1 MDHEN, CDR2 SYDVKM. The CDR3 nucleotides read TGTGCCAGCAGTCCCAGAGGACTAGCGGTTAGCTCCTACAATGAGCAGTTCTTC. Encoded protein: CASSPRGLAVSSYNEQFF.

This chain uses TRBV4-2 with TRBJ2-1, with TRBD2 identical over 12 bases. The CDR3 runs to 16 residues. Germline V CDR1 and CDR2: LGHNA, YNFKEQ. Trimming removed 1 base from V and 9 bases from J; junction bases left unmatched: 7. This chain's CDR3 is CASSQGRLAGGGEQFF. CDR3 DNA sequence: TGTGCCAGCAGCCAAGGCAGGCTAGCGGGAGGGGGTGAGCAGTTCTTC.